The 8 T cell receptor beta chains below come from one sample, sequenced in a study of blood T cell repertoires in COVID-19. The protocol was immunoSEQ multiplex PCR, while the TCRdb copy is restricted to in-frame clones and leaves out a portion. In the table there are under 200,000 clones, around 81% of which are singletons. The sequencing sample was made of peripheral blood. These receptors came from a man between 60 and 75 years old with COVID-19, enrolled during active disease.

The chain is built from TRBV5-1 and TRBJ1-3, with TRBD1 matching over 7 bases. V lost 0 bases, J lost 1 base, and 4 bases stayed unmatched. CDR1 and CDR2 from the germline V gene are SGHRS and YFSETQ. CDR3 length equals 16 residues. The CDR3 sequence is CASSLDGRGSGNTIYF. The CDR3 nucleotides are TGCGCCAGCAGCTTGGATGGCAGGGGGTCTGGAAACACCATATATTTT.

The chain couples TRBV20-1 to TRBJ1-1; possibly TRBD1 for D (6 bases). The V end lost 3 bases, the J end lost 1 base, and 12 bases lay between the germline ends. CDR1 DFQATT and CDR2 SNEGSKA come from the germline V gene (reference sequence). This CDR3 comprises 14 residues. CDR3 nucleotide sequence: TGCAGTGCTAGTGGGGGCAGAAAGAACACTGAAGCTTTCTTT. This encodes CSASGGRKNTEAFF.

The chain couples TRBV29-1 to TRBJ1-1, with 9 bases fitting TRBD1. V lost 7 bases, J lost 5 bases, and 8 bases stayed unmatched. Germline V gene lookup returns CDR1 SQVTM and CDR2 ANQGSEA. The CDR3 covers 13 residues. The CDR3 nucleotides read TGCAGCGCCCGGGACAGGGAATTGACTGAAGCTTTCTTT. This gives the protein CSARDRELTEAFF.

CDR3 in amino acids: CASSTGRGGAMETQYF. The CDR3 nucleotides are TGTGCCAGCAGCACCGGACGCGGGGGTGCGATGGAGACCCAGTACTTC. The chain links TRBV9 to TRBJ2-5; 7 nucleotides match TRBD2. V shed 4 bases and J 5 bases; nucleotides not matched to a gene: 14. The CDR3 extends over 16 amino acids. Germline V gene sequence: CDR1 SGDLS, CDR2 YYNGEE.

The V gene is TRBV7-9, the J gene TRBJ1-5, with D maybe TRBD1 (5 bases). Trimming took 4 bases from V and 4 from J, leaving 5 bases between them. This CDR3 spans 12 amino acids. Germline CDR1 and CDR2: SEHNR and FQNEAQ (reference sequence). CDR3 DNA: TGTGCCAGCAGCTCAGGGAATCAGCCCCAGCATTTT. Amino acids: CASSSGNQPQHF.

The chain is built from TRBV5-8 and TRBJ1-3, with D uncertain. CDR1 is SGHTS, CDR2 YDEGEE, per germline. V gave up 2 bases and J gave up 5 bases, with 5 bases separating them. This CDR3 has 12 residues. In DNA form, the CDR3 reads TGTGCCAGCAGCTTAGAGCGAAACACCATATATTTT. It is translated as CASSLERNTIYF.

The rearrangement uses TRBV14 and TRBJ2-7; D is unclear. Germline V gene data show CDR1 as SGHDN and CDR2 as FVKESK. This CDR3 is built from 17 residues. Between the trimmed V and J ends, which lost 1 base and 0 bases, there was a span of 16 bases. CDR3 sequence: CASSQGRDFLSSYEQYF. As DNA, the CDR3 is TGTGCCAGCAGCCAAGGCCGAGACTTCCTAAGCTCCTACGAGCAGTACTTC.

The chain joins TRBV7-2 to TRBJ1-2, with TRBD1 matching over 8 bases. The V gene's germline CDR1 is SGHTA and CDR2 FQGNSA. This CDR3 is built from 14 residues. V lost 5 bases and J lost 7; bases outside the gene matches: 9. In DNA, the CDR3 is TGTGCCAGCAGCCTAGGACAGGGATCGGGTGGCTACACCTTC. It codes for CASSLGQGSGGYTF.